This T cell receptor beta chain is drawn from a study of blood T cell repertoires in COVID-19. Study information: Sites across the United States, Italy and Spain contributed samples from acute and convalescent COVID-19. PBMCs, B-cell-depleted T cells, or T cells were the source of the cDNA or gDNA that made up the material.

The assay was immunoSEQ multiplex PCR, and TCRdb's table has in-frame clones only and misses some. The sample has over 150,000 clones; 65% to 85% are singletons. The CDR3 totals 13 residues. V lost 10 bases and J 4 bases, leaving 16 bases between the germline ends. The germline V gene encodes CDR1 ENHRY and CDR2 SYGVKD. Source material: peripheral blood. The rearrangement joins TRBV10-3 to TRBJ1-2; D may be TRBD1 (5 bases). The TCR originated in a woman between 65 and 79 years old who had recovered from COVID-19. CDR3 coding DNA: TGTGCCACTCGGGAAGGGACTTCCTATGGCTACACCTTC. Translated, it gives CATREGTSYGYTF.